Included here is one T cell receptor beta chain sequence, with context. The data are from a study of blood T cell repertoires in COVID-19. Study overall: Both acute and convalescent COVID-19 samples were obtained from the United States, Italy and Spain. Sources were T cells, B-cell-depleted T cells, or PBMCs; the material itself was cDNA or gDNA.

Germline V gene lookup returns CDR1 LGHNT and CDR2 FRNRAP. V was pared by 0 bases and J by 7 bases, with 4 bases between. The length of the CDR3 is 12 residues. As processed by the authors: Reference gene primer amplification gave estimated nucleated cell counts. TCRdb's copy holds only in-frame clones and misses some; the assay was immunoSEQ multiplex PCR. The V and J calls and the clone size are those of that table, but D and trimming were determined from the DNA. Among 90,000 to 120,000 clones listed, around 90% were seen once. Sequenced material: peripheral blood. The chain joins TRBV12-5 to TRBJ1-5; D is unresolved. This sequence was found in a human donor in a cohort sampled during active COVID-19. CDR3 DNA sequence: TGTGCTAGTGGTTTGGTAAGCCAGCCCCAGCATTTT. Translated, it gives CASGLVSQPQHF.